This TCR beta chain emerged from a study of cytomegalovirus exposure and HLA in healthy donors. PCR employed 60 Vbeta and 13 Jbeta primers. Libraries were prepared by immunoSEQ multiplex PCR; TCRdb keeps only in-frame clonotypes and omits some of them. The sample includes 97,000 or so clones, roughly 70% of them seen just once. Germline assignment: CDR1 SGHVS and CDR2 FQNEAQ. The CDR3 is 14 amino acids. Trimming took off 4 bases at V and 6 bases at J, with 12 bases between the two ends. This clone was seen only a few times. This clonotype was sampled from a man aged 50-59 years in good health and CMV-seronegative. The V call is TRBV7-8, the J call TRBJ2-2; D remains ambiguous. The sample taken for sequencing was PBMCs. The CDR3, as DNA: TGTGCCAGCAGCTCAATACAGACCTCCGGGGAGCTGTTTTTT. Amino acids: CASSSIQTSGELFF.